These 28 T cell receptor beta chains came from one sample sequenced in a study of spatial heterogeneity in lung cancer. Noted time point: sample taken at primary tumor resection. Whole RNA came from tumor, nontumor lung or frozen PBMC and was sequenced without being sorted. Via MiXCR, TCRdb re-called the 5' RACE reads, giving one row per CDR3 protein. In the table there are more than 3,500 distinct CDR3 sequences, 7.5% to 10% of which are singletons. The sequences come from PBMCs, collected at surgery. The receptors derive from a male donor with early-stage non-small cell lung cancer.

This clonotype was detected ten times or more. This chain links TRBV2 with TRBJ2-5; D not certain. Trimming took off 5 bases at V and 0 bases at J, with 10 bases between the two ends. Germline V CDR1 and CDR2: SNHLY, FYNNEI. CDR3 length: 14 residues. The DNA of the CDR3 is TGTGCCAGCAGTAACACCGGATACCAAGAGACCCAGTACTTC. Protein: CASSNTGYQETQYF.

This clonotype was counted many times. The V call is TRBV9, the J call TRBJ2-7; D gene uncertain. V lost 4 bases and J lost 2, with 10 bases in between. This CDR3 has 13 amino acids. Germline-derived CDR1 and CDR2 are SGDLS and YYNGEE. The CDR3 region is CASSLDNTYEQYF. The CDR3 DNA reads as TGTGCCAGCAGCCTCGACAATACCTACGAGCAGTACTTC.

By frequency in the sample, this clonotype is medium-sized. The genes are TRBV3-1 and TRBJ2-7; 10 bases fit TRBD2. This CDR3 has 18 residues. With 1 base clipped from V and 3 bases from J, the junction kept 12 bases outside the gene matches. Germline V CDR1 and CDR2: LGHDT, YNNKEL (reference sequence). The CDR3 sequence: CASSQALASGGLRYEQYF. The CDR3 DNA follows: TGTGCCAGCAGCCAAGCCCTGGCTAGCGGGGGCCTTCGCTACGAGCAGTACTTC.

This clonotype is categorized as medium-sized. CDR3 residues: CASSQKASHEQYF. Written as DNA, the CDR3 is TGCGCCAGCAGCCAAAAGGCCAGCCACGAGCAGTACTTC. This chain links TRBV4-1 with TRBJ2-7; D gene uncertain. V lost 2 bases, J lost 5 bases, and 10 bases lay in between. CDR3 length: 13 residues. The germline gives CDR1 MGHRA, CDR2 YSYEKL.

The V and J genes are TRBV9 and TRBJ2-7; TRBD2 matches at 8 bases. The ends lost 0 bases at V and 5 bases at J; junction bases unmatched: 7. This CDR3 has 15 amino acids. Germline CDR1 is SGDLS and CDR2 is YYNGEE. The DNA of the CDR3 is TGTGCCAGCAGCGTAGATTTCGGGCGGGGGGACGAGCAGTACTTC. It is translated as CASSVDFGRGDEQYF.

This clonotype was counted at least ten times. J is TRBJ1-2 and V is TRBV19; 8 nucleotides align to TRBD1. Trimming at V came to 5 bases and at J to 2 bases, leaving 10 bases not matched to a gene. The CDR3 is 16 amino acids. CDR1 LNHDA and CDR2 SQIVND come from the germline V gene (reference sequence). The CDR3 is CASSQDRARSNYGYTF. The CDR3 DNA sequence: TGTGCCAGTAGTCAGGACAGGGCCCGGTCGAACTATGGCTACACCTTC.

This clonotype was seen many times. The chain is built from TRBV28 and TRBJ1-3; D perhaps matches TRBD1 (6 bases). Germline CDR1 MDHEN, CDR2 SYDVKM. The CDR3 length is 18 residues. Trimming pared 3 bases from V and 0 bases from J, leaving 18 bases between. CDR3 nucleotides: TGTGCCAGCAGTTTCCCTCTTGGACAGTTTGACTCTGGAAACACCATATATTTT. Protein sequence: CASSFPLGQFDSGNTIYF.

In this sample, this clonotype turned up many times. The gene calls are TRBV27 and TRBJ2-1; 8 bases match TRBD2. V was pared by 2 bases and J by 7 bases, with 7 bases of the junction left unmatched. The CDR3 has 15 residues. Germline V gene sequence: CDR1 MNHEY, CDR2 SMNVEV (reference sequence). CDR3 loop: CASSLGREGRNEQFF. As DNA, the CDR3 is TGTGCCAGCAGTTTAGGTCGGGAGGGAAGAAATGAGCAGTTCTTC.

This clonotype has at least ten counts. The gene calls are TRBV12-3 or TRBV12-4 and TRBJ2-1; D not certain. The ends were cut back, 3 bases at V and 8 bases at J, with 5 bases in the middle. The CDR3 loop spans 11 amino acids. DNA of the CDR3: TGTGCCAGCAGTTTCTCGGATGAGCAGTTCTTC. Translating gives CASSFSDEQFF.

This chain links TRBV18 with TRBJ2-5; 7 bases align to TRBD2. The CDR3 runs to 16 residues. The germline gives CDR1 KGHSH, CDR2 LQKENI. Germline trimming cut 3 bases from V and 2 bases from J; bases unmatched to any gene: 9. CDR3 protein: CASSPLGGSGQETQYF. Here the CDR3 DNA reads TGTGCCAGCTCACCGCTGGGCGGGAGCGGTCAAGAGACCCAGTACTTC.

This clonotype was detected many times. The rearrangement joins TRBV18 to TRBJ2-7; tentatively, D is TRBD1 or TRBD2 (5 bases each). The germline V gene has CDR1 KGHSH and CDR2 LQKENI. V was clipped by 4 bases and J by 0 bases, with 13 bases between them. This CDR3 has 15 amino acids. The CDR3: CASSLWDVASYEQYF. The CDR3 coding sequence is TGTGCCAGCTCACTTTGGGACGTTGCCTCCTACGAGCAGTACTTC.

This rearrangement joins TRBV9 to TRBJ1-2; D not resolved. Trimming pared 1 base from V and 0 bases from J, leaving 7 bases between. The CDR3 runs to 14 residues. Germline CDR1 SGDLS, CDR2 YYNGEE. The CDR3 is CASSVSASNYGYTF. In DNA, the CDR3 is TGTGCCAGCAGCGTATCGGCTTCTAACTATGGCTACACCTTC.

The rearrangement uses TRBV6-5 and TRBJ2-5; perhaps TRBD2 as D (5 bases). V was pared by 6 bases and J by 4 bases, with 21 bases between. CDR1 is MNHEY and CDR2 is SVGAGI in the germline V gene. This CDR3 is 16 amino acids long. The CDR3 spells CASSTGSVRPPETQYF. CDR3 DNA: TGTGCCAGCAGCACGGGGTCAGTCAGGCCCCCAGAGACCCAGTACTTC.

The chain joins TRBV6-4 to TRBJ1-4; D is unresolved. Germline V CDR1 and CDR2: MRHNA, SNTAGT. The CDR3 length is 17 residues. V was pared by 7 bases and J by 6 bases, with 24 bases between. The CDR3 nucleotides are TGTGCCAGCACCGCAAAAAACCAGGCGCTGATGTATGAAAAACTGTTTTTT. Translating gives CASTAKNQALMYEKLFF.

This clonotype was counted ten times or more. This rearrangement joins TRBV7-8 to TRBJ2-7; possible D gene TRBD2, 7 bases. V lost 9 bases and J lost 1, with 13 bases in between. The CDR3 contains 13 residues. The germline V gene has CDR1 SGHVS and CDR2 FQNEAQ. This CDR3 is CASRGGDSYEQYF. The CDR3 region has the DNA TGTGCCAGTCGAGGGGGGGATTCCTACGAGCAGTACTTC. Variable domain in full (rest from reference TRBV7-8 and TRBJ2-7): GAGVSQSPRYKVAKRGQDVALRCDPISGHVSLFWYQQALGQGPEFLTYFQNEAQLDKSGLPSDRFFAERPEGSVSTLKIQRTQQEDSAVYLCASRGGDSYEQYFGPGTRLTVT.

This clonotype was recorded many times. The chain links TRBV20-1 to TRBJ1-5; 7 bases are shared with TRBD1. The V segment lost 3 bases and the J segment 7 bases; nucleotides outside the gene matches: 6. This CDR3 has 13 residues. Germline V gene lookup returns CDR1 DFQATT and CDR2 SNEGSKA (reference sequence). CDR3 in amino acids: CSASYQGVQPQHF. CDR3 DNA sequence: TGCAGTGCTAGTTATCAGGGGGTACAGCCCCAGCATTTT.

This clonotype was recorded at least ten times. The chain joins TRBV9 to TRBJ1-1; no definite D call. Germline assignment: CDR1 SGDLS and CDR2 YYNGEE. The CDR3 is 15 amino acids. V was pared by 0 bases and J by 0 bases, with 9 bases between. In DNA form, the CDR3 reads TGTGCCAGCAGCGTAGTTGACTTCCTGAACACTGAAGCTTTCTTT. Residues: CASSVVDFLNTEAFF.

In its sample, this clonotype was seen many times. The rearrangement uses TRBV11-2 and TRBJ2-7; the match to TRBD1 covers 9 bases. Trimming took 5 bases from V and 4 from J; bases not matched to a gene: 6. The CDR3 length is 14 residues. Germline lookup yields CDR1 SGHAT and CDR2 FQNNGV. The CDR3 loop is CASSPRQGGYEQYF. CDR3 DNA: TGTGCCAGCAGCCCCAGACAGGGGGGATACGAGCAGTACTTC.

As regards this clonotype: This may be a read error, as it is one base from a much larger clone. V usage is TRBV20-1 and J usage is TRBJ2-1, with D maybe TRBD2 (6 bases). The CDR3 extends over 12 amino acids. CDR1 is DFQATT, CDR2 SNEGSKA, per germline (reference sequence). The CDR3 bases are TGCAGTACTAGAGACGGGAGTAATGAGCAGTTCTTC. It yields the protein CSTRDGSNEQFF.

The V gene is TRBV6-2 or TRBV6-3, the J gene TRBJ1-2, with 12 positions matching TRBD1. The junction had 6 bases not matched to a gene; V was cut back by 4 bases and J by 6 bases. The CDR3 length is 15 residues. CDR1 MNHEY and CDR2 SVGEGT come from the germline V gene. This CDR3 reads CASSSSGTGGNGYTF. The DNA of the CDR3 is TGTGCCAGCAGTTCCTCCGGGACAGGGGGCAATGGCTACACCTTC.

In this sample, this clonotype turned up many times. The chain uses TRBV7-9 and TRBJ2-2; D is unresolved. Germline V gene data show CDR1 as SEHNR and CDR2 as FQNEAQ (reference sequence). Deletions cut 4 bases from V and 4 bases from J, with 10 bases between. The CDR3 is made up of 14 amino acids. CDR3 in amino acids: CASSSWVFTGELFF. For the CDR3, the DNA is TGTGCCAGCAGCTCGTGGGTGTTCACCGGGGAGCTGTTTTTT.

This clonotype is labeled medium-sized. The V gene is TRBV6-5, the J gene TRBJ2-2, with no clear D. V was clipped by 2 bases and J by 6 bases, with 4 bases between them. The CDR3 length is 12 residues. Germline CDR1 reads MNHEY; CDR2 reads SVGAGI. CDR3 DNA: TGTGCCAGCAGTTACCGGGCCGGGGAGCTGTTTTTT. Its translation: CASSYRAGELFF.

This clonotype was observed at least ten times. The chain has TRBV9 and TRBJ2-1, with D perhaps matching TRBD1 (6 bases). V was clipped by 4 bases and J by 4 bases, with 9 bases between them. This CDR3 is built from 13 residues. Germline V gene sequence: CDR1 SGDLS, CDR2 YYNGEE. CDR3: CASSPGTYNEQFF. The CDR3 nucleotides are TGTGCCAGCAGCCCAGGGACATACAATGAGCAGTTCTTC.

This clonotype was observed many times. The chain combines TRBV5-8 with TRBJ1-2; D unclear. CDR1 and CDR2 (germline): SGHTS, YDEGEE. The ends were cut back, 0 bases at V and 2 bases at J, with 17 bases in the middle. This CDR3 region has 17 residues. CDR3 amino acids: CASSLVGRSRGNYGYTF. The CDR3 DNA reads TGTGCCAGCAGCTTGGTTGGCAGGAGTCGAGGAAACTATGGCTACACCTTC.

This clonotype was detected ten times or more. V and J are TRBV20-1 and TRBJ2-7; TRBD1 agrees at 7 bases. From germline, CDR1 is DFQATT and CDR2 SNEGSKA (reference sequence). V lost 6 bases and J lost 2; bases outside the gene matches: 4. CDR3 size: 12 residues. CDR3 bases: TGCAGTGCCCCCGGACAGGCCTACGAGCAGTACTTC. Amino acid sequence: CSAPGQAYEQYF.

This clonotype was recorded a few times. The chain has TRBV28 and TRBJ2-3; D unclear. Germline values: CDR1 MDHEN, CDR2 SYDVKM. There are 15 residues in the CDR3. Trimming took 6 bases from V and 2 from J, leaving 15 bases between them. The CDR3 loop is CASSPPGAPTDTQYF. CDR3 DNA: TGTGCCAGCAGCCCGCCGGGTGCACCCACAGATACGCAGTATTTT.

This clonotype was detected ten times or more. The V and J genes are TRBV15 and TRBJ1-2; D perhaps matches TRBD1 (5 bases). V was clipped by 5 bases and J by 2 bases, with 9 bases between them. The germline CDR1 and CDR2 sequences are LNHNV and YYDKDF (reference sequence). This CDR3 contains 13 residues. The CDR3 bases are TGTGCCACCAGCCGCCGGGACAACTATGGCTACACCTTC. It specifies CATSRRDNYGYTF.

The table lists this clonotype with many counts. This chain uses TRBV28 with TRBJ2-7; D tentatively reads TRBD1 or TRBD2 (5 bases each). This CDR3 comprises 15 residues. The V and J ends lost 2 bases and 0 bases respectively, with 11 bases between them. Germline V gene data show CDR1 as MDHEN and CDR2 as SYDVKM. The chain's CDR3 is CASSLTWDVSYEQYF. The CDR3 DNA is TGTGCCAGCAGTTTAACCTGGGACGTCTCCTACGAGCAGTACTTC.